These 10 T cell receptor beta chains came from one sample sequenced in a study of T cell responses to AZD1222 COVID-19 vaccine (dated by TCRdb to about 2021). This specimen's time point label, per the study, means: baseline before first vaccination. To prepare the library, the immunoSEQ multiplex PCR assay was applied. In its TCRdb copy, this immuneACCESS table keeps in-frame sequences only and misses some clones. Where compared with another copy, unresolved V genes explain less than half of these, and the others have no known cause. Here the sample has 55,000 to 80,000 clones; about four fifths occur a single time. Jointly, the top ten make up approximately 9.8% of the sample. Specimen: peripheral blood, collected on day 0 of AZD1222 vaccination. These receptors were obtained from an adult in good health.

The rearrangement links TRBV28 to TRBJ2-2; D is unresolved. The CDR3 contains 13 residues. Trimming took 6 bases from V and 2 from J, leaving 7 bases between them. The germline V gene has CDR1 MDHEN and CDR2 SYDVKM. CDR3 DNA sequence: TGTGCCAGCAGGACCCCCAACACCGGGGAGCTGTTTTTT. This codes for CASRTPNTGELFF.

J is TRBJ2-2 and V is TRBV7-6, with a possible D match to TRBD2 (5 bases). The CDR3 runs 14 residues. Germline CDR1 is SGHVS and CDR2 is FNYEAQ. The germline V and J ends were trimmed by 2 bases and 4 bases, with 8 bases remaining between them. CDR3 sequence (DNA): TGTGCCAGCAGCTTAAGGGAGACCACCGGGGAGCTGTTTTTT. Translation gives CASSLRETTGELFF.

The chain has TRBV6-2 or TRBV6-3 and TRBJ2-3; no reliable D call. The CDR3 consists of 14 residues. V lost 5 bases, J lost 2 bases, and 11 bases lay in between. Germline CDR1 MNHEY, CDR2 SVGEGT. CDR3 coding DNA: TGTGCCAGCAGTCGCTCAGGCAACACAGATACGCAGTATTTT. This gives the protein CASSRSGNTDTQYF.

This clone was observed once. V is TRBV3-1 (or the pseudogene TRBV3-2) and J is TRBJ1-3; D remains ambiguous. The CDR3 has 14 residues. The germline V gene encodes CDR1 LGHDT and CDR2 YNNKEL (reference sequence). The ends were cut back, 4 bases at V and 0 bases at J, with 7 bases in the middle. The CDR3 coding sequence is TGTGCCAGCAGCCCGATTTCCTCTGGAAACACCATATATTTT. As protein: CASSPISSGNTIYF.

J is TRBJ2-5 and V is TRBV5-5; 8 bases align to TRBD1. The germline gives CDR1 SGHKS, CDR2 YYEKEE (reference sequence). The trim removed 6 bases at V and 5 bases at J, leaving 9 bases unmatched. The CDR3 extends over 14 amino acids. In DNA form, the CDR3 reads TGTGCCAGCACCATCCGGACAGGGATGGAGACCCAGTACTTC. Its translation: CASTIRTGMETQYF.

The chain joins TRBV7-9 to TRBJ2-2, with no clear D. Trimming left V 4 bases short and J 3 bases short, with 3 bases between. The CDR3 has 12 amino acids. Germline CDR1 is SEHNR and CDR2 is FQNEAQ (reference sequence). CDR3 region: CASSYDTGELFF. The DNA of the CDR3 is TGTGCCAGCAGCTATGACACCGGGGAGCTGTTTTTT.

The chain recombines TRBV9 with TRBJ1-1, with unresolved D. The CDR3 sequence is 13 residues long. The V gene's germline CDR1 is SGDLS and CDR2 YYNGEE. With 0 bases removed from V and 6 bases from J, the gap between germline ends came to 9 bases. CDR3: CASSVGRRSEAFF. The CDR3 DNA sequence: TGTGCCAGCAGCGTAGGTCGGAGGTCTGAAGCTTTCTTT.

This clone was detected once. The chain couples TRBV5-1 to TRBJ2-1; D gene ambiguous. Germline V gene data show CDR1 as SGHRS and CDR2 as YFSETQ. V was trimmed by 4 bases and J by 0 bases, leaving 11 bases between them. The CDR3 is 15 residues long. CDR3 sequence (DNA): TGCGCCAGCAGCACCACAGAGAGCTCCTACAATGAGCAGTTCTTC. Its translation is CASSTTESSYNEQFF. The full variable domain, its missing parts supplied by reference TRBV5-1 and TRBJ2-1, is KAGVTQTPRYLIKTRGQQVTLSCSPISGHRSVSWYQQTPGQGLQFLFEYFSETQRNKGNFPGRFSGRQFSNSRSEMNVSTLELGDSALYLCASSTTESSYNEQFFGPGTRLTVL.

This chain links TRBV24-1 with TRBJ2-5; 7 bases line up with TRBD2. The germline V gene encodes CDR1 KGHDR and CDR2 SFDVKD. The V gene end was trimmed by 4 bases and the J gene end by 1 base; junction bases not matched to a gene: 2. There are 14 residues in the CDR3. CDR3 sequence: CATSDPGGQETQYF. The CDR3 bases are TGTGCCACCAGTGACCCGGGGGGCCAAGAGACCCAGTACTTC.

This chain links TRBV4-2 with TRBJ1-3; D gene uncertain. V was trimmed by 0 bases and J by 0 bases, leaving 9 bases between them. Looked up from germline, CDR1 is LGHNA and CDR2 is YNFKEQ. This CDR3 comprises 16 residues. The CDR3 here is CASSQDLEFSGNTIYF. The CDR3, as DNA: TGTGCCAGCAGCCAAGATCTGGAGTTCTCTGGAAACACCATATATTTT.